A single sample is the source of the 26 T cell receptor beta chains below, sequenced in a study of shared clonotypes between healthy human individuals. The protocol was immunoSEQ multiplex PCR, while the TCRdb copy is restricted to in-frame clones and leaves out a portion. The table shows some 2,100,000 clones, with around 93% occurring only once. CD8 cells classed as naive were CD45RO-negative and positively selected for CCR7, excluding terminally differentiated effector memory CD45RA+ cells. Material for sequencing was naive CD8+ T cells from PBMCs. These receptor sequences come from a man between 18 and 29 years old in good health. Some clones in this sample may be carry-over from other donors' samples.

This clone was counted a few times. The rearrangement links TRBV5-1 to TRBJ1-1; 9 nucleotides match TRBD1. In germline, CDR1 is SGHRS, CDR2 YFSETQ. The CDR3 length is 16 residues. J lost 6 bases, V lost 4 bases, and 13 bases had no gene match. The CDR3 spells CASSIGTGYFRAEAFF. DNA of the CDR3: TGCGCCAGCAGCATAGGGACAGGGTACTTCCGCGCTGAAGCTTTCTTT.

The V call is TRBV10-2, the J call TRBJ2-1; TRBD1 agrees at 7 bases. Unmatched junction bases numbered 8, after V lost 6 bases and J lost 9 bases. The CDR3 length is 13 residues. Germline CDR1 WSHSY, CDR2 SAAADI. The DNA for the CDR3 is TGCGCCAGCAGGGGTGACAGGGCCTTTGAGCAGTTCTTC. Translated, it gives CASRGDRAFEQFF.

This clone has only one observation. The V call is TRBV10-3, the J call TRBJ2-1, with 9 nucleotides matching TRBD2. CDR3 length: 15 amino acids. Trimming removed 5 bases from V and 2 bases from J; junction bases left unmatched: 4. The germline V gene encodes CDR1 ENHRY and CDR2 SYGVKD. CDR3 loop: CAISRAGGPYNEQFF. CDR3 in DNA: TGTGCCATCAGTCGAGCGGGAGGCCCCTACAATGAGCAGTTCTTC.

The chain links TRBV27 to TRBJ2-6; 9 positions agree with TRBD1. Trimming cost V 6 bases and J 0 bases; bases outside gene matches: 3. CDR1 is MNHEY, CDR2 SMNVEV, per germline (reference sequence). The CDR3 runs to 16 residues. The DNA of the CDR3 is TGTGCCAGCAGGCGGGACAGGGTCTCTGGGGCCAACGTCCTGACTTTC. This translates into CASRRDRVSGANVLTF. The full variable domain, with the rest looked up from reference TRBV27 and TRBJ2-6, is EAQVTQNPRYLITVTGKKLTVTCSQNMNHEYMSWYRQDPGLGLRQIYYSMNVEVTDKGDVPEGYKVSRKEKRNFPLILESPSPNQTSLYFCASRRDRVSGANVLTFGAGSRLTVL.

As regards this clone: Other DNA variants within this sample encode the same CDR3. The rearrangement uses TRBV6-6 and TRBJ2-6; D gene unclear. The CDR3 totals 14 residues. Trimming removed 5 bases at V and 1 base at J, with 6 bases between. CDR1 and CDR2 (germline): MNHNY, SVGAGI (reference sequence). The CDR3 reads CASSPLSGANVLTF. The CDR3 coding sequence is TGTGCCAGCAGTCCATTATCTGGGGCCAACGTCCTGACTTTC.

The chain combines TRBV19 with TRBJ1-1; TRBD1 matches at 10 bases. V trimming: 6 bases; J trimming: 0 bases; junction bases outside the gene matches: 4. The CDR3 covers 15 residues. Germline V gene lookup returns CDR1 LNHDA and CDR2 SQIVND (reference sequence). CDR3 sequence (DNA): TGTGCCAGTAGCCGGGGACAGGGGCTGAACACTGAAGCTTTCTTT. This translates into CASSRGQGLNTEAFF.

J is TRBJ1-2 and V is TRBV7-8; D is uncertain. Germline V CDR1 and CDR2: SGHVS, FQNEAQ. V was pared by 5 bases and J by 2 bases, with 6 bases between. There are 12 residues in the CDR3. Here the CDR3 reads CASSVKNYGYTF. The CDR3 DNA follows: TGTGCCAGCAGCGTTAAAAACTATGGCTACACCTTC.

The chain combines TRBV7-8 with TRBJ2-2; 9 positions match TRBD2. The CDR3 runs 19 residues. Germline loops: CDR1 SGHVS, CDR2 FQNEAQ. J gave up 0 bases and V 1 base, and 9 bases lay outside the gene matches. CDR3 coding DNA: TGTGCCAGCAGCTTAGAGGAGAGCGGGAGGATCGCGAACACCGGGGAGCTGTTTTTT. Its protein product is CASSLEESGRIANTGELFF.

The sample holds one count of this clone. The chain is built from TRBV6-6 and TRBJ2-5; D is possibly TRBD1 (6 bases). The CDR3 spans 11 residues. V was trimmed by 6 bases and J by 13 bases, leaving 15 bases between them. Germline V gene lookup returns CDR1 MNHNY and CDR2 SVGAGI (reference sequence). The CDR3 loop is CASRDSRGGYF. The CDR3 nucleotides are TGTGCCAGCAGGGACAGTCGGGGCGGGTACTTC.

This clone was seen a handful of times. The chain employs TRBV19 and TRBJ2-2; 10 nucleotides align to TRBD1. After removal of 10 bases from V and 7 bases from J, the junction contained 6 bases not matched to a gene. Germline lookup yields CDR1 LNHDA and CDR2 SQIVND (reference sequence). The CDR3 loop spans 13 amino acids. CDR3 DNA: TGTGCCACCGAGGACAGGGGGGACGGGGAGCTGTTTTTT. As protein: CATEDRGDGELFF.

The table lists this clone with a count of one. The chain has TRBV7-9 and TRBJ1-1; D is perhaps TRBD1 (5 bases). The CDR3 has 15 amino acids. Germline assignment: CDR1 SEHNR and CDR2 FQNEAQ (reference sequence). V lost 3 bases and J lost 1, with 12 bases in between. The CDR3 spells CASSFQGGANTEAFF. CDR3 DNA: TGTGCCAGCAGCTTTCAGGGTGGGGCGAACACTGAAGCTTTCTTT. Filled out from reference TRBV7-9 and TRBJ1-1, the complete variable domain reads DTGVSQNPRHKITKRGQNVTFRCDPISEHNRLYWYRQTLGQGPEFLTYFQNEAQLEKSRLLSDRFSAERPKGSFSTLEIQRTEQGDSAMYLCASSFQGGANTEAFFGQGTRLTVV.

This chain joins TRBV5-1 and TRBJ2-3; 13 bases line up with TRBD2. Germline-derived CDR1 and CDR2 are SGHRS and YFSETQ. Germline trimming cut 5 bases from V and 3 bases from J; bases unmatched to any gene: 6. This CDR3 region has 16 residues. The CDR3 bases are TGCGCCAGCAGACGAGGACTAGCGGGAGATACAGATACGCAGTATTTT. It codes for CASRRGLAGDTDTQYF. The full variable domain, rest sourced from reference TRBV5-1 and TRBJ2-3, is KAGVTQTPRYLIKTRGQQVTLSCSPISGHRSVSWYQQTPGQGLQFLFEYFSETQRNKGNFPGRFSGRQFSNSRSEMNVSTLELGDSALYLCASRRGLAGDTDTQYFGPGTRLTVL.

The V and J genes are TRBV5-1 and TRBJ2-1; TRBD2 matches 8 bases. This CDR3 contains 17 residues. Germline V gene lookup returns CDR1 SGHRS and CDR2 YFSETQ. After removal of 4 bases from V and 8 bases from J, the junction contained 17 bases not matched to a gene. DNA of the CDR3: TGCGCCAGCAGCCTGGTGGAAACGGGAGGGGTGTGGGATGAGCAGTTCTTC. This translates into CASSLVETGGVWDEQFF.

For this clone: Other DNA sequences within the sample encode an identical CDR3. The J gene is TRBJ2-3, the V gene TRBV7-9; perhaps TRBD1 as D (6 bases). The length of the CDR3 is 15 residues. Trimming removed 0 bases from V and 3 bases from J, with 10 bases in between. Germline CDR1 and CDR2: SEHNR and FQNEAQ (reference sequence). The CDR3 protein is CASSLAVRGTDTQYF. CDR3 in DNA: TGTGCCAGCAGCTTAGCGGTCAGGGGAACAGATACGCAGTATTTT. The whole variable domain, remainder taken from reference TRBV7-9 and TRBJ2-3, is DTGVSQNPRHKITKRGQNVTFRCDPISEHNRLYWYRQTLGQGPEFLTYFQNEAQLEKSRLLSDRFSAERPKGSFSTLEIQRTEQGDSAMYLCASSLAVRGTDTQYFGPGTRLTVL.

CDR3 in amino acids: CSVPQGGGNTEAFF. Written as DNA, the CDR3 is TGCAGCGTTCCACAGGGGGGAGGGAACACTGAAGCTTTCTTT. This chain connects TRBV29-1 to TRBJ1-1; 8 positions agree with TRBD1. The V segment lost 5 bases and the J segment 1 base; nucleotides outside the gene matches: 6. The CDR3 length is 14 residues. The germline V gene encodes CDR1 SQVTM and CDR2 ANQGSEA.

The chain couples TRBV6-1 to TRBJ2-7, with 9 bases lining up with TRBD1. V trimming: 3 bases; J trimming: 4 bases; junction bases outside the gene matches: 4. The CDR3 consists of 14 residues. Germline V CDR1 and CDR2: MNHNS, SASEGT. In nucleotides, the CDR3 is TGTGCCAGCAGTGAGGGACAGGGCTCGTACGAGCAGTACTTC. Translation: CASSEGQGSYEQYF.

J is TRBJ2-5 and V is TRBV4-3, with D hard to call. The CDR3 contains 15 residues. With 4 bases removed from V and 3 bases from J, the gap between germline ends came to 15 bases. Germline V gene lookup returns CDR1 LGHNA and CDR2 YSLEER. The CDR3: CASSRRRFDKETQYF. Written as DNA, the CDR3 is TGCGCCAGCAGCCGACGACGATTCGATAAAGAGACCCAGTACTTC.

The chain combines TRBV28 with TRBJ2-7; tentative D call: TRBD1 (5 bases). Germline CDR1 reads MDHEN; CDR2 reads SYDVKM. The CDR3 length is 15 residues. The V end lost 6 bases, the J end lost 1 base, and 16 bases lay between the germline ends. The CDR3 reads CASSPTESFSYEQYF. The CDR3 nucleotides read TGTGCCAGCAGCCCGACAGAGTCCTTTTCCTACGAGCAGTACTTC.

The J gene is TRBJ2-3, the V gene TRBV2, with 11 bases lining up with TRBD2. From germline, CDR1 is SNHLY and CDR2 FYNNEI. The CDR3 loop spans 16 amino acids. V shed 5 bases, J shed 5 bases, and the junction held 9 bases outside the gene matches. The CDR3 region has the DNA TGTGCCAGCAGTTTCCGACTAGCGGGAACTTTAGATACGCAGTATTTT. This encodes CASSFRLAGTLDTQYF. Based on the CDR3 plus reference TRBV2 and TRBJ2-3, the full variable domain is EPEVTQTPSHQVTQMGQEVILRCVPISNHLYFYWYRQILGQKVEFLVSFYNNEISEKSEIFDDQFSVERPDGSNFTLKIRSTKLEDSAMYFCASSFRLAGTLDTQYFGPGTRLTVL.

The chain links TRBV13 to TRBJ2-1, with D unresolved. Trimming pared 4 bases from V and 0 bases from J, leaving 19 bases between. CDR3 length: 18 residues. Per germline, CDR1 PRHDT and CDR2 FYEKMQ (reference sequence). CDR3 sequence: CASSSPPLTASSYNEQFF. CDR3 nucleotides: TGTGCCAGCAGCTCACCGCCTTTAACAGCGAGCTCCTACAATGAGCAGTTCTTC.

The J gene is TRBJ1-5, the V gene TRBV4-1; 8 nucleotides agree with TRBD1. CDR1 and CDR2 from the germline V gene are MGHRA and YSYEKL. The CDR3 loop spans 13 amino acids. With V trimmed by 4 bases and J by 7 bases, 3 bases remained unmatched. CDR3 DNA sequence: TGCGCCAGCAGCCCCCAGGGGGCGCAGCCCCAGCATTTT. It codes for CASSPQGAQPQHF.

The chain uses TRBV4-1 and TRBJ2-7, with D maybe TRBD2 (7 bases). This CDR3 contains 16 residues. The ends were cut back, 2 bases at V and 2 bases at J, with 16 bases in the middle. Germline V CDR1 and CDR2: MGHRA, YSYEKL. The CDR3 bases are TGCGCCAGCAGCCAAATTTGGGGGGGGGCGGCCTACGAGCAGTACTTC. Its translation: CASSQIWGGAAYEQYF.

The chain couples TRBV7-9 to TRBJ2-5; a possible D gene is TRBD2 (6 bases). V lost 2 bases, J lost 1 base, and 11 bases lay in between. CDR3 length: 15 residues. Germline CDR1 and CDR2: SEHNR and FQNEAQ (reference sequence). The chain's CDR3 is CASSLLRDRQETQYF. CDR3 in DNA: TGTGCCAGCAGCTTACTGCGGGACCGCCAAGAGACCCAGTACTTC.

The chain carries TRBV10-3 and TRBJ2-1; D unresolved. The V gene's germline CDR1 is ENHRY and CDR2 SYGVKD. The V and J ends lost 11 bases and 6 bases respectively, with 20 bases between them. There are 14 residues in the CDR3. The CDR3 loop is CALSVTPFSNEQFF. DNA of the CDR3: TGTGCCCTATCAGTTACTCCCTTTTCCAATGAGCAGTTCTTC.

The rearrangement links TRBV7-3 to TRBJ1-1, with a possible D match to TRBD1 (6 bases). The CDR3 length is 16 residues. The germline gives CDR1 SGHTA, CDR2 FQGTGA. V lost 2 bases, J lost 1 base, and 14 bases lay in between. The CDR3 nucleotides are TGTGCCAGCAGCTTAGTGGGGGGCAGGCCGAACACTGAAGCTTTCTTT. Translated: CASSLVGGRPNTEAFF.

CDR3 residues: CASSQANQGINYGYTF. The CDR3 bases are TGCGCCAGCAGCCAGGCCAATCAGGGGATAAACTATGGCTACACCTTC. The chain couples TRBV4-1 to TRBJ1-2, with TRBD1 as a possible D gene (6 bases). Trimming pared 3 bases from V and 2 bases from J, leaving 16 bases between. Germline V gives CDR1 MGHRA, CDR2 YSYEKL. CDR3 length equals 16 residues.